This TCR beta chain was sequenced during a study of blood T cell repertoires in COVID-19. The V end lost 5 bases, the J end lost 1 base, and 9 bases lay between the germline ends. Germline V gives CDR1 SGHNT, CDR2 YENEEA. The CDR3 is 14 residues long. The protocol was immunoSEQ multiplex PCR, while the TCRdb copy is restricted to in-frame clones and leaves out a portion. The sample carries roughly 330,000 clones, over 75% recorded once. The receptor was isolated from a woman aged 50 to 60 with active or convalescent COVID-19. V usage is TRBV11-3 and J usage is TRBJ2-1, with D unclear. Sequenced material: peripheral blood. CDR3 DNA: TGTGCCAGCAGCCCCGCCGCGTCCTACAATGAGCAGTTCTTC. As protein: CASSPAASYNEQFF. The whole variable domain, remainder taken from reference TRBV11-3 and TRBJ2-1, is EAGVVQSPRYKIIEKKQPVAFWCNPISGHNTLYWYLQNLGQGPELLIRYENEEAVDDSQLPKDRFSAERLKGVDSTLKIQPAELGDSAVYLCASSPAASYNEQFFGPGTRLTVL.